The 15 T cell receptor beta chains presented below share a single source sample, sequenced in a study of OX40 agonist ivuxolimab in advanced cancers. Produced via immunoSEQ multiplex PCR; TCRdb's table is partial and in-frame only. This table holds roughly 9,300 clones, roughly three fifths found once. Sequenced here: CD4+ or CD8+ T cells sorted from blood, sampled in a trial of the OX40 agonist ivuxolimab. Every receptor here comes from an adult with an advanced solid tumor such as melanoma, head and neck, liver or kidney cancer.

V usage is TRBV7-3 and J usage is TRBJ2-4; TRBD2 agrees at 7 bases. The germline V gene encodes CDR1 SGHTA and CDR2 FQGTGA. V lost 4 bases to trimming and J lost 1 base; unmatched junction nucleotides: 7. This CDR3 is built from 16 residues. In DNA form, the CDR3 reads TGTGCCAGCAGCTGGGACTACGCTTTGGCCAAAAACATTCAGTACTTC. Translating gives CASSWDYALAKNIQYF.

In its sample, this clone was seen a few times. The V and J genes are TRBV28 and TRBJ2-3, with D uncertain. This CDR3 spans 15 amino acids. Trimming stripped 6 bases from V and 0 bases from J, with 13 bases between. The V gene's germline CDR1 is MDHEN and CDR2 SYDVKM. The CDR3 coding sequence is TGTGCCAGCAGCCTAATGGCTGGGAGCACAGATACGCAGTATTTT. Amino acid sequence: CASSLMAGSTDTQYF.

The V gene is TRBV7-8, the J gene TRBJ1-2; TRBD1 aligns across 7 bases. The CDR3 has 15 amino acids. V lost 1 base, J lost 8 bases, and 10 bases stayed unmatched. The germline CDR1 and CDR2 sequences are SGHVS and FQNEAQ. In DNA form, the CDR3 reads TGTGCCAGCAGCTTAGGTTCCCTAGGGGGCGCAGGCTACACCTTC. This translates into CASSLGSLGGAGYTF.

V is TRBV30 and J is TRBJ1-1; D might be TRBD1 (6 bases). This CDR3 has 13 amino acids. V was clipped by 2 bases and J by 6 bases, with 13 bases between them. Germline-derived CDR1 and CDR2 are GTSNPN and SVGIG (reference sequence). In nucleotides, the CDR3 is TGTGCCTGGAGTCTGGGGGCAGGCCCTGAAGCTTTCTTT. This codes for CAWSLGAGPEAFF.

The gene calls are TRBV4-2 and TRBJ2-7, with no clear D. The CDR3 is made up of 13 amino acids. Trimming removed 3 bases from V and 6 bases from J, with 12 bases in between. Germline CDR1 and CDR2: LGHNA and YNFKEQ. CDR3 sequence reads: CASSQGSSGEQYF. The CDR3 region has the DNA TGTGCCAGCAGCCAGGGGTCTTCGGGCGAGCAGTACTTC.

The genes are TRBV18 and TRBJ1-5; TRBD1 is a possible D gene (5 bases). The V gene's germline CDR1 is KGHSH and CDR2 LQKENI. The CDR3 spans 16 residues. Trimming took off 3 bases at V and 4 bases at J, with 16 bases between the two ends. The CDR3 nucleotides read TGTGCCAGCTCACCCGACGAGCGGGGGAGAAATCAGCCCCAGCATTTT. Translation gives CASSPDERGRNQPQHF.

In its sample, this clone was seen once. The chain is built from TRBV11-2 and TRBJ2-1; no clear D gene. CDR1 is SGHAT, CDR2 FQNNGV, per germline. The V end was cut by 3 bases, the J end by 12 bases, with 18 bases between. The CDR3 loop spans 14 amino acids. The CDR3 DNA is TGTGCCAGCAGCTTTCTAAGTTTAGTTGGTGGGCAGTTCTTC. Translating it yields CASSFLSLVGGQFF.

This chain connects TRBV6-5 to TRBJ2-2; tentative D call: TRBD2 (6 bases). The CDR3 is 16 amino acids. Germline loops: CDR1 MNHEY, CDR2 SVGAGI. The V end lost 4 bases, the J end lost 6 bases, and 18 bases lay between the germline ends. The CDR3 DNA reads TGTGCCAGCAGTTTATTACCTAGCGCTAGGGCCGGGGAGCTGTTTTTT. Encoded protein: CASSLLPSARAGELFF.

V usage is TRBV4-1 and J usage is TRBJ1-1; D gene unclear. Trimming shortened V by 1 base and J by 0 bases, and 12 bases separated the two germline ends. This CDR3 region has 16 residues. Per the germline V gene, CDR1 is MGHRA and CDR2 is YSYEKL. The CDR3 DNA sequence: TGCGCCAGCAGCCAAGGGGGAACGGGGTTGAACACTGAAGCTTTCTTT. As protein: CASSQGGTGLNTEAFF.

The rearrangement links TRBV28 to TRBJ2-7; a weak D match, TRBD2 (5 bases). This CDR3 spans 15 amino acids. Germline loops: CDR1 MDHEN, CDR2 SYDVKM. The V gene lost 5 bases and the J gene lost 3 bases, with 17 bases spanning the gap. CDR3 DNA sequence: TGTGCCAGCAGTCCGGGATTTTCCAGACACTACGAGCAGTACTTC. Translated: CASSPGFSRHYEQYF.

This clone is a singleton in its sample. The J gene is TRBJ2-4, the V gene TRBV27; perhaps TRBD2 as D (6 bases). Trimming shortened V by 5 bases and J by 6 bases, and 17 bases separated the two germline ends. CDR3 length: 15 residues. Germline CDR1 is MNHEY and CDR2 is SMNVEV (reference sequence). The CDR3 DNA sequence: TGTGCCAGCAGTGGGGGAGGCAGGGATTTAAACATTCAGTACTTC. Its translation is CASSGGGRDLNIQYF.

The rearrangement links TRBV7-6 to TRBJ2-2; unclear D gene. The V gene lost 5 bases and the J gene lost 0 bases, with 13 bases spanning the gap. The CDR3 runs 16 residues. Germline V CDR1 and CDR2: SGHVS, FNYEAQ. The CDR3 protein is CASSTLEAPNTGELFF. The DNA for the CDR3 is TGTGCCAGCAGCACCCTGGAAGCTCCGAACACCGGGGAGCTGTTTTTT.

V gene TRBV2 combines with J gene TRBJ2-7; TRBD2 aligns across 11 bases. Per the germline V gene, CDR1 is SNHLY and CDR2 is FYNNEI. The V and J ends lost 5 bases and 5 bases, in that order; junction bases with no gene match: 8. The CDR3 consists of 15 residues. This chain's CDR3 is CASSFSGRARDEQYF. CDR3 bases: TGTGCCAGCAGTTTTAGCGGGAGGGCCCGGGACGAGCAGTACTTC.

This clone was seen more than once but under ten times. The V and J genes are TRBV7-6 and TRBJ2-1; 13 bases agree with TRBD2. In germline, CDR1 is SGHVS, CDR2 FNYEAQ. The ends lost 4 bases at V and 0 bases at J; junction bases unmatched: 6. The CDR3 is made up of 18 amino acids. DNA of the CDR3: TGTGCCAGCAGCTCGACTAGCGGGAGGCCCAGCTCCTACAATGAGCAGTTCTTC. Its translation is CASSSTSGRPSSYNEQFF.

This clone is labeled large (0.1 to 1%). The chain employs TRBV5-4 and TRBJ2-7; 12 bases are a match to TRBD2. Germline V CDR1 and CDR2: SGHNT, YYREEE (reference sequence). The CDR3 loop spans 15 amino acids. V shed 4 bases, J shed 5 bases, and the junction held 7 bases outside the gene matches. The CDR3 region is CASSSTSGGTDEQYF. In nucleotides, the CDR3 is TGTGCCAGCAGCAGTACTAGCGGGGGGACCGACGAGCAGTACTTC. Using reference TRBV5-4 and TRBJ2-7 for the parts outside the CDR3, the full variable domain is ETGVTQSPTHLIKTRGQQVTLRCSSQSGHNTVSWYQQALGQGPQFIFQYYREEENGRGNFPPRFSGLQFPNYSSELNVNALELDDSALYLCASSSTSGGTDEQYFGPGTRLTVT.